This T cell receptor beta chain was captured by sequencing in a study of control samples from healthy donors and cancer patients. The method was immunoSEQ multiplex PCR; TCRdb's version includes in-frame clones alone and lacks a portion of them. This sample carries around 71,000 clones, around 87% of them seen once, and the ten largest clones take around 2%. This clone was seen once. The sample consisted of PBMCs. The TCR was taken from a woman in her fifties or sixties with head and neck cancer.

The CDR3 sequence: CASIGQNTDTQYF. CDR3 nucleotides: TGTGCCAGCATTGGACAGAACACAGATACGCAGTATTTT. The chain employs TRBV6-5 and TRBJ2-3; TRBD1 might be the D (6 bases). CDR1 is MNHEY and CDR2 is SVGAGI in the germline V gene. V dropped 7 bases and J dropped 2 bases, with 10 bases sitting between them. This CDR3 has 13 amino acids.